This T cell receptor beta chain was captured in a study of regulatory T cells in long-lasting Graves disease. Building of the TCR beta libraries involved iRepertoire HTBI primers and Arm-PCR of CDR3 regions. Via MiXCR, TCRdb re-called the multiplex PCR reads, giving one row per CDR3 protein. The table shows fewer than 550,000 distinct CDR3 sequences, with roughly 15% occurring only once. This clonotype has a handful of counts. The antigen remains undetermined. Time point denoted: newly diagnosed GD, antithyroid drugs for less than 3 months. The authors made the TCR library using RNA they extracted from PBMCs. A blood draw put around 9.3 milliliters of peripheral blood into EDTA tubes. V was cut by 9 bases and J by 8 bases, with 20 bases left in between. Looked up from germline, CDR1 is MNHNS and CDR2 is SASEGT. This CDR3 spans 14 amino acids. General observations from the study: With persistent disease, TRBV28, TRBJ1-2 and TRBJ2-5 were the favored segments. Public clonotype sharing was higher in persistent than newly diagnosed patients.

These data are also associated with another study on T cells in Graves' hyperthyroidism and ophthalmopathy. Per that study: First-round RT-PCR targeting the TCR CDR3 was performed with the HTBI primer set.

This material consisted of peripheral blood mononuclear cells (PBMCs), taken at new diagnosis, from a patient treated with antithyroid drugs. This chain joins TRBV6-1 and TRBJ2-1, with TRBD1 as a possible D gene (5 bases). The clonotype was recovered from a young woman with Graves disease. The CDR3 DNA sequence: TGTGCCAGTGGGCTCCAGGGATCGGGCGATGAGCAGTTCTTC. This gives the protein CASGLQGSGDEQFF.